One T cell receptor (beta chain) is described in this entry. Its antigen is still unknown. Generated by immunoSEQ multiplex PCR, the TCRdb table keeps only in-frame clones and is missing some. Of some 64,000 clones in the sample, approximately 96% were seen once. The data were obtained in a study of cytomegalovirus exposure and HLA in healthy donors. Study-level background: The approximately 710 first-cohort repertoires and the approximately 110 validation repertoires shared the same platform, a later analysis reported. Whole-study results and caveats: Under in vitro conditions, a few CMV-associated chains were confirmed as specific for CMV antigens.

The CDR3 runs to 16 residues. Trimming cost V 6 bases and J 0 bases; bases outside gene matches: 7. The germline gives CDR1 LGHNT, CDR2 FRNRAP. This sequence originates from a woman between 18 and 29 years old in good health and CMV-seropositive. The gene calls are TRBV12-5 and TRBJ2-1; TRBD2 agrees at 8 bases. The sample comprised PBMCs. The CDR3 reads CASGGGAGSSYNEQFF. CDR3 nucleotides: TGTGCTAGTGGCGGGGGGGCGGGGAGCTCCTACAATGAGCAGTTCTTC.